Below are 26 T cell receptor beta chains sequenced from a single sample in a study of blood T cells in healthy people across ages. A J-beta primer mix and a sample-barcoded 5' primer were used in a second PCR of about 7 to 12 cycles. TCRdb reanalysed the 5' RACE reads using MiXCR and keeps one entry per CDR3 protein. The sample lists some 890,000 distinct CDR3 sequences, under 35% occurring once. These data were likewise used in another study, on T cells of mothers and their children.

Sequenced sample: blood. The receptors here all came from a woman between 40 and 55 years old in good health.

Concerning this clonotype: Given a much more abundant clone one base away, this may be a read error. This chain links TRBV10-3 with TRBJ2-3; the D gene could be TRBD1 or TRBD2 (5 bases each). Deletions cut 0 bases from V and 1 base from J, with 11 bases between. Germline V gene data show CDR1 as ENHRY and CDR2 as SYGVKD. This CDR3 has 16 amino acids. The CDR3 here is CAISESSSRGTDTQYF. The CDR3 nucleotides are TGTGCCATCAGTGAGTCATCTAGCAGGGGCACAGATACGCAGTATTTT.

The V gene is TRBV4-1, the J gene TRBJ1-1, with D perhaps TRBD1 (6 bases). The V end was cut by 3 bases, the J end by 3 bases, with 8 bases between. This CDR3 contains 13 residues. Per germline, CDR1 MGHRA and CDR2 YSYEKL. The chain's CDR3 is CASSQGADTEAFF. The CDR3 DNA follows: TGCGCCAGCAGCCAGGGGGCCGACACTGAAGCTTTCTTT.

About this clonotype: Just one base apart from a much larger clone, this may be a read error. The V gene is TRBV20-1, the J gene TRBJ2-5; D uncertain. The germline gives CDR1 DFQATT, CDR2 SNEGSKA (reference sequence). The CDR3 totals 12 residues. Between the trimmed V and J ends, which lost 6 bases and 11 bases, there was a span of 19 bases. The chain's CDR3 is CSAAVKGNEQYF. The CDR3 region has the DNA TGCAGTGCCGCTGTAAAGGGCAATGAGCAGTACTTC.

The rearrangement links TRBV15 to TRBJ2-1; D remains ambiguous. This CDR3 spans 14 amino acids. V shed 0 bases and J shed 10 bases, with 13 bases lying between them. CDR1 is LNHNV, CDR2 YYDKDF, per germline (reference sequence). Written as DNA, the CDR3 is TGTGCCACCAGCAGAGATAGGACCAGTCGCGAGCAGTTCTTC. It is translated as CATSRDRTSREQFF.

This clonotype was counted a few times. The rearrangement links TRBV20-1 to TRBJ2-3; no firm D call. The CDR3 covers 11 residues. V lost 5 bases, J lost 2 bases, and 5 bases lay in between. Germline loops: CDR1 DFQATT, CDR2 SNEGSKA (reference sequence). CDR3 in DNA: TGCAGTGCTGGCAACACAGATACGCAGTATTTT. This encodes CSAGNTDTQYF.

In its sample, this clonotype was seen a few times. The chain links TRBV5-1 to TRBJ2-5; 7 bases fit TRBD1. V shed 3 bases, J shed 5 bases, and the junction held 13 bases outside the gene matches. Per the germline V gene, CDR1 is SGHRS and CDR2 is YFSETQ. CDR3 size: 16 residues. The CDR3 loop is CASSSAQGIGTETQYF. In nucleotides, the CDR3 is TGCGCCAGCAGCTCGGCACAGGGGATCGGTACGGAGACCCAGTACTTC.

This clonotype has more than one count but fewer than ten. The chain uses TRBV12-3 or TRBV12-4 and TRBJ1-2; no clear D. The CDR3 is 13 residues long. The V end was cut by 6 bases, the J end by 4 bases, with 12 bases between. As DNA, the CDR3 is TGTGCCAGCAGCCGACGGGCAGCCTATGGCTACACCTTC. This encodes CASSRRAAYGYTF.

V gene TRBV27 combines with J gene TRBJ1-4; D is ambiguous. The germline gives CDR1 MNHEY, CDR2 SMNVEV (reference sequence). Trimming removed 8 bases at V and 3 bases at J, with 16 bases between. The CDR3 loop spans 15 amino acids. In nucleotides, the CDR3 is TGTGCCAGCCGTCCAACTGTGGGAGCTAATGAAAAACTGTTTTTT. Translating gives CASRPTVGANEKLFF.

The CDR3 DNA reads TGTGCCAGCAGTGAAGGGTTAGCGGGGGGAAGTGAGCAGTTCTTC. As protein: CASSEGLAGGSEQFF. This chain joins TRBV2 and TRBJ2-1; 10 nucleotides agree with TRBD2. The CDR3 consists of 15 residues. Trimming at V came to 1 base and at J to 9 bases, leaving 6 bases not matched to a gene. Germline loops: CDR1 SNHLY, CDR2 FYNNEI.

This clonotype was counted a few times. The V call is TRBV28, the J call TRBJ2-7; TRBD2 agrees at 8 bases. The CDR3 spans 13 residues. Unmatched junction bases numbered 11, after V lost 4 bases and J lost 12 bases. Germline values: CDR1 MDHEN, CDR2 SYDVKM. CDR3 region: CASSSVLAVGLYF. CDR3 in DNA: TGTGCCAGCAGTTCGGTACTAGCGGTAGGTCTGTACTTC.

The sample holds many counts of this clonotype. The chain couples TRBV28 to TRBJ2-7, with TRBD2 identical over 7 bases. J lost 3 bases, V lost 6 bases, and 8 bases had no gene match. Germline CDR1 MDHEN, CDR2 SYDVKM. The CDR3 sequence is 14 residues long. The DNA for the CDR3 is TGTGCCAGCAGGGGGGGGATTTGGATCTACGAGCAGTACTTC. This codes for CASRGGIWIYEQYF.

The CDR3, as DNA: TGTGCCAGCAGCTTAACGTGGGGGACAGGGGGCGCTGGGGCCAACGTCCTGACTTTC. It is translated as CASSLTWGTGGAGANVLTF. The chain combines TRBV7-3 with TRBJ2-6, with 12 bases fitting TRBD1. Germline CDR1 reads SGHTA; CDR2 reads FQGTGA. The V gene end was trimmed by 0 bases and the J gene end by 2 bases; junction bases not matched to a gene: 5. The CDR3 contains 19 residues.

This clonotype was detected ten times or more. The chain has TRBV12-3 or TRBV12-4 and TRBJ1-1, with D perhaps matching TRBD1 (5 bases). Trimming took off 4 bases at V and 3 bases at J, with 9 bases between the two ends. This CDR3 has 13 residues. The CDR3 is CASSSWGDTEAFF. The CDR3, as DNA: TGTGCCAGCAGTTCCTGGGGGGACACTGAAGCTTTCTTT.

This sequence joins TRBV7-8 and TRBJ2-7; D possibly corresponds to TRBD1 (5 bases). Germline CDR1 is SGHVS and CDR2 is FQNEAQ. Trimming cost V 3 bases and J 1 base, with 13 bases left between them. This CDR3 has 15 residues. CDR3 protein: CASSFSGSGSYEQYF. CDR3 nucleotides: TGTGCCAGCAGCTTCTCAGGGTCTGGGTCCTACGAGCAGTACTTC.

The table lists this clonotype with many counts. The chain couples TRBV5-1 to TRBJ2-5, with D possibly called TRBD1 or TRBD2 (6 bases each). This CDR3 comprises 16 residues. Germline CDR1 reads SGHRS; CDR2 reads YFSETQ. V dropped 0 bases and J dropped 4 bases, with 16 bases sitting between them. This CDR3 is CASSLAGAIHTETQYF. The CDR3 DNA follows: TGCGCCAGCAGCTTGGCGGGGGCTATCCACACAGAGACCCAGTACTTC.

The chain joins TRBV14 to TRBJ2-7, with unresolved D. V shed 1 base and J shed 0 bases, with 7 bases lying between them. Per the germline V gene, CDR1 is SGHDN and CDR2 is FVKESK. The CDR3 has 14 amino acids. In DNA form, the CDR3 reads TGTGCCAGCAGCCAAGGAGGCTACTCCTACGAGCAGTACTTC. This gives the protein CASSQGGYSYEQYF.

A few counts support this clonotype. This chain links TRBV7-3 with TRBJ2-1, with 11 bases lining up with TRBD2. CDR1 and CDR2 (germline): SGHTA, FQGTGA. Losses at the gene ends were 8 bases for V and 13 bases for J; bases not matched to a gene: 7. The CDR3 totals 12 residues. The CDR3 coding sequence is TGTGCCAGCGGTTATAGCGGGGGGGATCAGTTCTTC. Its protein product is CASGYSGGDQFF.

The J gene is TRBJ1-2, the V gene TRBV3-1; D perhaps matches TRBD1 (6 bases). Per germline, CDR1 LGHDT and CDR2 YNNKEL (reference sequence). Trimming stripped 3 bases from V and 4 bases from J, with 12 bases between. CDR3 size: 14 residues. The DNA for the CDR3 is TGTGCCAGCAGCCATCCGGGGGGCATCTATGGCTACACCTTC. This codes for CASSHPGGIYGYTF.

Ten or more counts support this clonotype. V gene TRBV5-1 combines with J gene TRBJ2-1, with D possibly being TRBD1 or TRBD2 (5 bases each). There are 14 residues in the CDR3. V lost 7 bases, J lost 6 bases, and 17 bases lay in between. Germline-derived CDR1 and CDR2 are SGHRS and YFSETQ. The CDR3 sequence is CASARDPTVNEQFF. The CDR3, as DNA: TGCGCCAGCGCTCGGGACCCCACGGTCAATGAGCAGTTCTTC. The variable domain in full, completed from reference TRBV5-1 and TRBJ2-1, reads KAGVTQTPRYLIKTRGQQVTLSCSPISGHRSVSWYQQTPGQGLQFLFEYFSETQRNKGNFPGRFSGRQFSNSRSEMNVSTLELGDSALYLCASARDPTVNEQFFGPGTRLTVL.

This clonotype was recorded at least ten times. CDR3 sequence: CASSLVIAPPSNTQYF. Written as DNA, the CDR3 is TGTGCCAGCAGCTTAGTTATAGCGCCCCCGTCCAATACGCAGTATTTT. The rearrangement uses TRBV7-2 and TRBJ2-3, with D possibly being TRBD2 (5 bases). V was pared by 1 base and J by 7 bases, with 18 bases between. The CDR3 sequence is 16 residues long. Looked up from germline, CDR1 is SGHTA and CDR2 is FQGNSA.

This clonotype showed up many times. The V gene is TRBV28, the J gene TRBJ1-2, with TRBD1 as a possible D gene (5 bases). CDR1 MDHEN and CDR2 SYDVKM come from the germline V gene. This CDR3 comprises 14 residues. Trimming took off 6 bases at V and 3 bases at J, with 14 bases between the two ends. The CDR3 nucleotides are TGTGCCAGCAGCCCAATACAGGAACACTATGGCTACACCTTC. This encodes CASSPIQEHYGYTF.

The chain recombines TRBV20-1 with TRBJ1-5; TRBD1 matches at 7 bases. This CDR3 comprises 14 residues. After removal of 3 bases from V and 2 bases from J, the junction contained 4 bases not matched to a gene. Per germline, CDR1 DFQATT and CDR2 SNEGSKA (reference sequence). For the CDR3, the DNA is TGCAGTGCTAGTGACGACAGGGGCAATCAGCCCCAGCATTTT. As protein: CSASDDRGNQPQHF.

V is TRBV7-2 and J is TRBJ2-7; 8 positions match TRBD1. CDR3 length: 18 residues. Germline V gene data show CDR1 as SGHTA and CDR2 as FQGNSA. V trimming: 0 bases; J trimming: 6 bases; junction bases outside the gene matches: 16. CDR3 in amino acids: CASSLARVRAGGDAEQYF. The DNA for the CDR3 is TGTGCCAGCAGCTTAGCGCGTGTTAGGGCAGGGGGCGATGCCGAGCAGTACTTC.

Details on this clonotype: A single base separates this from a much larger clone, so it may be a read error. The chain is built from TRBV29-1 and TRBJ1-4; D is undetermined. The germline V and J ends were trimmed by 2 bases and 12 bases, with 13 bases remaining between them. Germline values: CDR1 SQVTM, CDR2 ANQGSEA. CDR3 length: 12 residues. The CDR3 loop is CSVELAWGELFF. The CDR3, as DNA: TGCAGCGTTGAATTAGCGTGGGGAGAACTGTTTTTT.

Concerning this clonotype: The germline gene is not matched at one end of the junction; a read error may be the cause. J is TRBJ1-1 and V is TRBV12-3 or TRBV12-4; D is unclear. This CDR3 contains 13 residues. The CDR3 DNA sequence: TGTGCCAACAGTCTTACTTTGAACACTGAAGCTTTCTTT. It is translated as CANSLTLNTEAFF.

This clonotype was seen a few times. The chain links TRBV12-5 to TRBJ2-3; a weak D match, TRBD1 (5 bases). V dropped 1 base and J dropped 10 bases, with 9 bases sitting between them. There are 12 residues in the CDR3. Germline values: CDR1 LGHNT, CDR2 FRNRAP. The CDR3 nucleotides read TGTGCTAGTGGTTTGGAACTGACAGCGCAGTATTTT. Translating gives CASGLELTAQYF.